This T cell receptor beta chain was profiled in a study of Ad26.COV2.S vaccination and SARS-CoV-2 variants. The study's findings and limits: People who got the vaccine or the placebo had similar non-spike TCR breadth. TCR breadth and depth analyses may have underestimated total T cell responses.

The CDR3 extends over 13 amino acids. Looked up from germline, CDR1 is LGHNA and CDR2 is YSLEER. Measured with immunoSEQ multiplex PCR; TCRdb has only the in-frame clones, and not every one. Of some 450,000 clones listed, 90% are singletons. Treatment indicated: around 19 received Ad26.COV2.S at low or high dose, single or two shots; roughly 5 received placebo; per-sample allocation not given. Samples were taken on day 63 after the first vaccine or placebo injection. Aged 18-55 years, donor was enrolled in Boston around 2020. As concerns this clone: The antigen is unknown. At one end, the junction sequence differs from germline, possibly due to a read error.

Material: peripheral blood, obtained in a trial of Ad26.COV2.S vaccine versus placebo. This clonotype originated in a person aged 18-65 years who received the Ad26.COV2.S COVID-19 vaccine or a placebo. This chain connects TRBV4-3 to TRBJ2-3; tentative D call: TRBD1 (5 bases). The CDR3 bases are TGCACCAGCAGCCAAGATCTGGGGCAGGTGCAGTATTTT. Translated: CTSSQDLGQVQYF.